The 13 T cell receptor beta chains reported below all come from one sample, sequenced in a study of OX40 agonist ivuxolimab in advanced cancers. Method: immunoSEQ multiplex PCR; TCRdb's copy keeps in-frame clones and lacks some. The data contain under 100,000 clones, about 90% of them singletons. The material was CD4+ or CD8+ T cells sorted from blood, obtained in a trial of the OX40 agonist ivuxolimab. The receptor source for this set is an adult with an advanced solid tumor such as melanoma, head and neck, liver or kidney cancer.

CDR3 in DNA: TGCGCCAGCAGCGATTCTAGCGGGAGCCCAGATACGCAGTATTTT. Its translation: CASSDSSGSPDTQYF. The gene calls are TRBV5-1 and TRBJ2-3, with TRBD2 identical over 10 bases. This CDR3 has 15 residues. Per germline, CDR1 SGHRS and CDR2 YFSETQ. Unmatched junction bases numbered 6, after V lost 4 bases and J lost 4 bases.

The genes are TRBV6-1 and TRBJ2-5; D gene unclear. V shed 7 bases and J shed 0 bases, with 3 bases lying between them. The CDR3 has 11 residues. The germline V gene has CDR1 MNHNS and CDR2 SASEGT. The CDR3 DNA sequence: TGTGCCAGCATTAACCAAGAGACCCAGTACTTC. Its translation: CASINQETQYF.

The chain links TRBV15 to TRBJ2-5; 8 bases align to TRBD2. The length of the CDR3 is 16 residues. The ends lost 0 bases at V and 4 bases at J; junction bases unmatched: 7. Germline CDR1 LNHNV, CDR2 YYDKDF (reference sequence). The CDR3, as DNA: TGTGCCACCAGCAGAGAAGCGGGAGAGCTCGGAGAGACCCAGTACTTC. This codes for CATSREAGELGETQYF.

The rearrangement links TRBV3-2 to TRBJ2-1; the table's TRBD1 call for D was not verified on the DNA. TRBV3-2 is labeled a pseudogene. This CDR3 has 9 residues. CDR3 protein: CASSGEQFF. The DNA for the CDR3 is TGTGCCAGCTCAGGTGAGCAGTTCTTC.

The chain joins TRBV11-3 to TRBJ2-7; a possible D gene is TRBD2 (5 bases). The germline CDR1 and CDR2 sequences are SGHNT and YENEEA. Trimming took off 2 bases at V and 3 bases at J, with 14 bases between the two ends. This CDR3 region has 15 residues. The CDR3 sequence: CASSLFRDPFYEQYF. The CDR3 region has the DNA TGTGCCAGCAGCTTATTCCGGGATCCTTTCTACGAGCAGTACTTC.

This chain links TRBV6-5 with TRBJ2-7, with D possibly TRBD2 on 6 matching bases. Germline V gene lookup returns CDR1 MNHEY and CDR2 SVGAGI. CDR3 length: 12 residues. V shed 6 bases and J shed 4 bases, with 10 bases lying between them. CDR3 DNA sequence: TGTGCCAGCAGAGGTGGGGGGTACGAGCAGTACTTC. Protein sequence: CASRGGGYEQYF.

This chain joins TRBV5-1 and TRBJ2-2; TRBD2 agrees at 9 bases. CDR3 length: 16 residues. Germline CDR1 SGHRS, CDR2 YFSETQ. V was clipped by 2 bases and J by 2 bases; unmatched bases: 4. CDR3 nucleotides: TGCGCCAGCAGCTTTGTCCTAGCGGGAAACACCGGGGAGCTGTTTTTT. Protein product: CASSFVLAGNTGELFF.

The CDR3 here is CASSHSRDGRREAFF. The DNA of the CDR3 is TGTGCCAGTAGTCACTCCCGGGACGGGAGAAGGGAAGCTTTCTTT. The chain combines TRBV19 with TRBJ1-1; D is perhaps TRBD1 (5 bases). V dropped 5 bases and J dropped 8 bases, with 21 bases sitting between them. The CDR3 is made up of 15 amino acids. Germline V gene lookup returns CDR1 LNHDA and CDR2 SQIVND (reference sequence).

This chain uses TRBV27 with TRBJ1-5, with D possibly being TRBD1 (6 bases). There are 16 residues in the CDR3. V lost 5 bases and J lost 6, with 20 bases in between. The V gene's germline CDR1 is MNHEY and CDR2 SMNVEV (reference sequence). The CDR3 DNA follows: TGTGCCAGCAGTCCACTGGACAGCCCGGTGGGTCAGCCCCAGCATTTT. Residues: CASSPLDSPVGQPQHF.

The J gene is TRBJ2-6, the V gene TRBV9; no clear D gene. V lost 3 bases and J 0 bases, leaving 13 bases between the germline ends. In germline, CDR1 is SGDLS, CDR2 YYNGEE. The length of the CDR3 is 17 residues. The CDR3 DNA is TGTGCCAGCAGCGCCTTCGATTACTACTCTGGGGCCAACGTCCTGACTTTC. This codes for CASSAFDYYSGANVLTF.

CDR3 protein: CASSFRTETYNEQFF. The CDR3 bases are TGTGCCAGCAGTTTTCGGACCGAAACCTACAATGAGCAGTTCTTC. The chain joins TRBV6-5 to TRBJ2-1, with D hard to call. This CDR3 is 15 amino acids long. V was cut by 4 bases and J by 2 bases, with 12 bases left in between. Germline CDR1 is MNHEY and CDR2 is SVGAGI.

This rearrangement joins TRBV18 to TRBJ2-5; 7 bases line up with TRBD1. J gave up 2 bases and V 4 bases, and 7 bases lay outside the gene matches. The CDR3 totals 15 residues. Germline V lookup: CDR1 KGHSH, CDR2 LQKENI. CDR3 in amino acids: CASSLRDSAQETQYF. In nucleotides, the CDR3 is TGTGCCAGCTCACTCCGGGACAGCGCGCAAGAGACCCAGTACTTC.

The J gene is TRBJ1-3, the V gene TRBV5-8; 7 bases are shared with TRBD1. V lost 4 bases and J lost 4; bases outside the gene matches: 8. CDR1 and CDR2 (germline): SGHTS, YDEGEE. This CDR3 contains 15 residues. As DNA, the CDR3 is TGTGCCAGCAGCAGAAAAGGGGGCGCGGGAAACACCATATATTTT. It yields the protein CASSRKGGAGNTIYF.